The 20 T cell receptor beta chains below were found in one sample sequenced in a study of Ad26.COV2.S vaccination and SARS-CoV-2 variants. Documented treatment: around 19 received Ad26.COV2.S at low or high dose, single or two shots; 5 received placebo; per-sample allocation not given. Sampling took place 63 days after the first vaccine or placebo injection. Profiled with immunoSEQ multiplex PCR; TCRdb holds only in-frame clones, not every one. The sample contains around 300,000 clones, 75% to 90% of which appear only once. Sequences were derived from peripheral blood, sampled in a trial of Ad26.COV2.S vaccine versus placebo. These receptors all stem from a person aged 18-65 years who received the Ad26.COV2.S COVID-19 vaccine or a placebo.

This sequence joins TRBV3-1 (or the pseudogene TRBV3-2) and TRBJ2-5, with D hard to call. V lost 1 base, J lost 2 bases, and 8 bases lay in between. Germline lookup yields CDR1 LGHDT and CDR2 YNNKEL (reference sequence). This CDR3 is 14 amino acids long. The chain's CDR3 is CASSQARRQETQYF. DNA for the CDR3: TGTGCCAGCAGCCAAGCGAGAAGGCAAGAGACCCAGTACTTC.

The V call is TRBV6-5, the J call TRBJ1-6; tentatively, D is TRBD1 (6 bases). Trimming shortened V by 0 bases and J by 10 bases, and 10 bases separated the two germline ends. The V gene's germline CDR1 is MNHEY and CDR2 SVGAGI. CDR3 length: 14 residues. CDR3 protein: CASSYSQGASPLHF. CDR3 sequence (DNA): TGTGCCAGCAGTTACTCACAGGGCGCGTCACCCCTCCACTTT.

This chain connects TRBV7-8 to TRBJ2-1; 8 nucleotides agree with TRBD2. Trimming cost V 4 bases and J 5 bases; bases outside gene matches: 7. CDR3 length equals 15 residues. Germline V gene data show CDR1 as SGHVS and CDR2 as FQNEAQ. This CDR3 reads CASSYLAGADNEQFF. Here the CDR3 DNA reads TGTGCCAGCAGCTACCTAGCGGGCGCGGACAATGAGCAGTTCTTC.

The chain carries TRBV5-1 and TRBJ2-7; D is perhaps TRBD1 (5 bases). CDR1 and CDR2 from the germline V gene are SGHRS and YFSETQ. The V end lost 3 bases, the J end lost 0 bases, and 13 bases lay between the germline ends. This CDR3 has 15 residues. CDR3 nucleotide sequence: TGCGCCAGCAGCTGGCAGGGCTTTAGCTCCTACGAGCAGTACTTC. Encoded protein: CASSWQGFSSYEQYF.

This clone was detected only once. The rearrangement joins TRBV7-9 to TRBJ2-1; 14 nucleotides agree with TRBD2. This CDR3 spans 18 amino acids. The V gene's germline CDR1 is SEHNR and CDR2 FQNEAQ (reference sequence). With V trimmed by 5 bases and J by 5 bases, 11 bases remained unmatched. CDR3 in amino acids: CASSPLGTSGSPDNEQFF. For the CDR3, the DNA is TGTGCCAGCAGCCCCCTTGGGACTAGCGGGAGTCCTGACAATGAGCAGTTCTTC.

The chain uses TRBV5-1 and TRBJ1-2; TRBD1 might be the D (6 bases). This CDR3 is 15 amino acids long. Looked up from germline, CDR1 is SGHRS and CDR2 is YFSETQ. With 4 bases removed from V and 8 bases from J, the gap between germline ends came to 21 bases. CDR3 bases: TGCGCCAGCAGCCCCCGGACAGCCACTCTGAACGGCTACACCTTC. It translates to CASSPRTATLNGYTF.

V usage is TRBV6-1 and J usage is TRBJ1-1; D is unclear. CDR1 is MNHNS, CDR2 SASEGT, per germline. The CDR3 length is 15 residues. Trimming left V 2 bases short and J 1 base short, with 11 bases between. The CDR3 nucleotides read TGTGCCAGCAGTGAAAGGGCGAGTGGGAACACTGAAGCTTTCTTT. This translates into CASSERASGNTEAFF.

The J gene is TRBJ2-3, the V gene TRBV3-1 (or the pseudogene TRBV3-2); no definite D call. This CDR3 is 16 amino acids long. The V end lost 1 base, the J end lost 1 base, and 12 bases lay between the germline ends. CDR1 is LGHDT, CDR2 YNNKEL, per germline (reference sequence). CDR3 DNA sequence: TGTGCCAGCAGCCAAGGCCTTAGCCCGGGCACAGATACGCAGTATTTT. It is translated as CASSQGLSPGTDTQYF.

The CDR3 sequence is CASSQRGLAGGRVETQYF. CDR3 sequence (DNA): TGCGCCAGCAGCCAAAGGGGACTAGCAGGGGGAAGGGTTGAGACCCAGTACTTC. The V gene is TRBV4-1, the J gene TRBJ2-5; TRBD2 aligns across 9 bases. The CDR3 sequence is 18 residues long. After removal of 2 bases from V and 5 bases from J, the junction contained 15 bases not matched to a gene. CDR1 is MGHRA and CDR2 is YSYEKL in the germline V gene.

This chain links TRBV9 with TRBJ2-2, with 9 bases fitting TRBD1. J gave up 2 bases and V 3 bases, and 8 bases lay outside the gene matches. The germline CDR1 and CDR2 sequences are SGDLS and YYNGEE. CDR3 length equals 17 residues. The chain's CDR3 is CASSDSGTGRNTGELFF. DNA for the CDR3: TGTGCCAGCAGCGATTCCGGGACAGGGAGAAACACCGGGGAGCTGTTTTTT.

V is TRBV6-5 and J is TRBJ1-1; perhaps TRBD1 as D (5 bases). Deletions cut 0 bases from V and 3 bases from J, with 11 bases between. Germline V gene sequence: CDR1 MNHEY, CDR2 SVGAGI. The CDR3 length is 15 residues. The CDR3, as DNA: TGTGCCAGCAGTTACTCGATTGGGGGGTACACTGAAGCTTTCTTT. This codes for CASSYSIGGYTEAFF.

The rearrangement links TRBV10-1 to TRBJ2-3; TRBD2 matches 12 bases. With 5 bases clipped from V and 4 bases from J, the junction kept 4 bases outside the gene matches. This CDR3 region has 15 residues. Germline V gene sequence: CDR1 WNHNN, CDR2 SYGVQD (reference sequence). Here the CDR3 DNA reads TGCGCCAGCAGTTTGACTAGCGGGAGCGCAGATACGCAGTATTTT. Translating gives CASSLTSGSADTQYF.

The chain recombines TRBV11-2 with TRBJ2-7; 7 bases map to TRBD1. Trimming cost V 4 bases and J 2 bases; bases outside gene matches: 8. Germline CDR1 SGHAT, CDR2 FQNNGV. The CDR3 has 15 amino acids. The CDR3 here is CASSSARDSTYEQYF. CDR3 sequence (DNA): TGTGCCAGCAGCTCGGCCCGGGACAGCACCTACGAGCAGTACTTC. The full variable domain, rest sourced from reference TRBV11-2 and TRBJ2-7, is EAGVAQSPRYKIIEKRQSVAFWCNPISGHATLYWYQQILGQGPKLLIQFQNNGVVDDSQLPKDRFSAERLKGVDSTLKIQPAKLEDSAVYLCASSSARDSTYEQYFGPGTRLTVT.

The V gene is TRBV5-6, the J gene TRBJ1-1, with 7 bases aligning to TRBD1. The CDR3 is made up of 14 amino acids. Germline-derived CDR1 and CDR2 are SGHDT and YYEEEE. The trim removed 4 bases at V and 1 base at J, leaving 4 bases unmatched. CDR3 residues: CASSRTGTNTEAFF. The CDR3 bases are TGTGCCAGCAGCAGGACAGGAACGAACACTGAAGCTTTCTTT.

The chain employs TRBV28 and TRBJ2-3; 9 bases match TRBD2. The length of the CDR3 is 20 residues. The germline gives CDR1 MDHEN, CDR2 SYDVKM. V trimming: 1 base; J trimming: 2 bases; junction bases outside the gene matches: 16. The CDR3 region is CASSLSAQREAPPTTDTQYF. CDR3 coding DNA: TGTGCCAGCAGTTTATCGGCCCAGCGGGAGGCCCCCCCAACCACAGATACGCAGTATTTT. The full variable domain, in which reference TRBV28 and TRBJ2-3 provide the parts outside the CDR3, is DVKVTQSSRYLVKRTGEKVFLECVQDMDHENMFWYRQDPGLGLRLIYFSYDVKMKEKGDIPEGYSVSREKKERFSLILESASTNQTSMYLCASSLSAQREAPPTTDTQYFGPGTRLTVL.

The chain couples TRBV4-2 to TRBJ2-2; D unclear. The germline V gene encodes CDR1 LGHNA and CDR2 YNFKEQ. The V gene lost 0 bases and the J gene lost 5 bases, with 10 bases spanning the gap. The CDR3 runs to 15 residues. CDR3 protein: CASSQEGSRTGELFF. In nucleotides, the CDR3 is TGTGCCAGCAGCCAAGAGGGGTCAAGAACCGGGGAGCTGTTTTTT.

The rearrangement links TRBV11-3 to TRBJ2-1, with TRBD2 identical over 13 bases. The CDR3 runs 16 residues. The germline CDR1 and CDR2 sequences are SGHNT and YENEEA. V dropped 5 bases and J dropped 3; count of bases not matched to a gene: 4. For the CDR3, the DNA is TGTGCCAGCAGCCCGAGGACTAGCGGGGGCTACAATGAGCAGTTCTTC. It codes for CASSPRTSGGYNEQFF.

The chain has TRBV28 and TRBJ2-1; tentative D call: TRBD2 (6 bases). In germline, CDR1 is MDHEN, CDR2 SYDVKM. The CDR3 is 15 amino acids. Trimming took off 5 bases at V and 3 bases at J, with 14 bases between the two ends. The CDR3 loop reads CASSMTSEHYNEQFF. The CDR3 nucleotides read TGTGCCAGCAGTATGACTAGTGAACACTACAATGAGCAGTTCTTC.

The chain is built from TRBV6-6 and TRBJ2-3; maybe TRBD2 (5 bases). CDR3 length: 14 residues. V was shortened by 6 bases and J by 6 bases, with 16 bases between the two germline ends. Germline V gene lookup returns CDR1 MNHNY and CDR2 SVGAGI (reference sequence). The CDR3 loop reads CASSKAENPDTQYF. DNA of the CDR3: TGTGCCAGCAGCAAAGCGGAAAACCCCGATACGCAGTATTTT.

The V gene is TRBV6-2 or TRBV6-3, the J gene TRBJ2-5; a weak D match, TRBD2 (5 bases). CDR3 length equals 15 residues. The V end lost 0 bases, the J end lost 5 bases, and 13 bases lay between the germline ends. Germline CDR1 and CDR2: MNHEY and SVGEGT. CDR3 DNA sequence: TGTGCCAGCAGTTACTCGTACGGGGTGTTGGAGACCCAGTACTTC. Translating gives CASSYSYGVLETQYF.